A selection of T cell receptor beta chains follows, all from one sample in a study of T cell responses to AZD1222 COVID-19 vaccine. Profiling relied on immunoSEQ multiplex PCR, and the TCRdb table lists in-frame clones only, not all of them. The table includes 65,000 to 75,000 clones, approximately 80% detected once. The material sequenced was peripheral blood, taken on day 0 of AZD1222 vaccination. Receptors were obtained from an adult in good health. Each CDR3 is given with its conserved first and last residue. A D gene is named only where the DNA matches it firmly. Clone size appears in some rows only: once, few, many, or a class for an expanded clone.

V,size,J,D,DNA,CDR3
TRBV5-1,-,TRBJ1-2,-,TGCGCCAGCAGCTCCCCCGGAGGAGATCGCTATGGCTACACCTTC,CASSSPGGDRYGYTF
TRBV12-3/TRBV12-4,-,TRBJ1-2,-,TGTGCCAGCAGGCCACAGTCGAATGGCTACACCTTC,CASRPQSNGYTF
TRBV10-2,-,TRBJ1-1,TRBD1,TGCGCCAGTAGCCGGGACAGGAAGGACACTGAAGCTTTCTTT,CASSRDRKDTEAFF
TRBV13,-,TRBJ1-2,-,TGTGCCAGCAGCTTAGCCAACTATGGCTACACCTTC,CASSLANYGYTF
TRBV6-2/TRBV6-3,-,TRBJ1-6,-,TGTGCCAGCAGTACCGGGACCGCGAGGGGATCACCCCTCCACTTT,CASSTGTARGSPLHF
TRBV12-3/TRBV12-4,-,TRBJ2-2,-,TGTGCCAGCACCCGGGCGGGCGGGGAGCTGTTTTTT,CASTRAGGELFF
TRBV9,-,TRBJ2-7,-,TGTGCCAGCAGCGTAACTCCCGACGATAGCTCCTACGAGCAGTACTTC,CASSVTPDDSSYEQYF
TRBV20-1,-,TRBJ1-1,-,TGCAGCGTACCCATTGACACTGAAGCTTTCTTT,CSVPIDTEAFF
TRBV19,-,TRBJ1-5,TRBD1,TGTGCCAGTAATCGTCCCGGGACAGGGGTCCAGCCCCAGCATTTT,CASNRPGTGVQPQHF
TRBV3-1/TRBV3-2,-,TRBJ1-1,-,TGTGCCAGCAGCTCTACAGGGCTGAACACTGAAGCTTTCTTT,CASSSTGLNTEAFF
TRBV4-3,few,TRBJ2-7,TRBD2,TGCGCCAGCAGCCAAGAGGTTGGTCAGGGAGGGCTCGAGCAGTACTTC,CASSQEVGQGGLEQYF
TRBV4-2,once,TRBJ1-5,-,TGTGCCAGCAGCCAAGAAGATACAGACAATCAGCCCCAGCATTTT,CASSQEDTDNQPQHF
TRBV7-3,-,TRBJ2-1,TRBD2,TGTGCCAGCAGCCATTCACTAGCGGGGGCGATCAATGAGCAGTTCTTC,CASSHSLAGAINEQFF
TRBV5-1,few,TRBJ1-1,-,TGCGCCAGCAGCACGTTACAGGGAGGTGAAGCTTTCTTT,CASSTLQGGEAFF
TRBV18,once,TRBJ1-1,-,TGTGCCAGCTCACCACAGGGGAACACTGAAGCTTTCTTT,CASSPQGNTEAFF
TRBV7-8,-,TRBJ1-6,-,TGTGCCAGCAGCGCGCTAGGGGATTCACCCCTCCACTTT,CASSALGDSPLHF
TRBV2,-,TRBJ2-7,TRBD1,TGTGCCAGCAGCGCAAATAGGACAGGGTCCTACGAGCAGTACTTC,CASSANRTGSYEQYF
TRBV7-2,-,TRBJ1-1,TRBD1,TGTGCCAGCAGCTCAAGGACAGGAATGAACACTGAAGCTTTCTTT,CASSSRTGMNTEAFF
TRBV5-1,-,TRBJ2-7,-,TGCGCCAGCAGCCTTAGTTCCGCGTGGACCTACGAGCAGTACTTC,CASSLSSAWTYEQYF
TRBV19,-,TRBJ2-3,-,TGTGCCAGTAGTATAGGAGAAGCGGGCACAGATACGCAGTATTTT,CASSIGEAGTDTQYF
TRBV13,-,TRBJ2-3,TRBD2,TGTGCCAGCAGCTTCCGGACTAGCGGGGGGGGATGGGCAGATACGCAGTATTTT,CASSFRTSGGGWADTQYF
TRBV6-2/TRBV6-3,-,TRBJ2-1,-,TGTGCCAGCAGTAACCCCCGAGCCACGTACAATGAGCAGTTCTTC,CASSNPRATYNEQFF
TRBV5-1,-,TRBJ2-7,TRBD2,TGCGCCAGCAGCCCGACTAGCGGGGGCTCCTACGAGCAGTACTTC,CASSPTSGGSYEQYF
TRBV20-1,-,TRBJ2-1,-,TGCAGTGCTAGTGTGGGGGCCGTAGATGAGCAGTTCTTC,CSASVGAVDEQFF
TRBV28,once,TRBJ1-4,-,TGTGCCAGCAGTTTACCCGGTGCAACTAATGAAAAACTGTTTTTT,CASSLPGATNEKLFF
TRBV3-1/TRBV3-2,-,TRBJ2-1,TRBD1,TGTGCCAGCAGCCAAGGGGACAGGGTCATGGATGAGCAGTTCTTC,CASSQGDRVMDEQFF
TRBV6-5,-,TRBJ1-2,-,TGTGCCAGCAGTTCCCAAGGCTACACCTTC,CASSSQGYTF
TRBV24-1,few,TRBJ2-1,TRBD1,TGTGCCACCAGTGATTTGAATTCGGAGACAGGGGACAATGAGCAGTTCTTC,CATSDLNSETGDNEQFF
TRBV6-2/TRBV6-3,-,TRBJ2-5,TRBD2,TGTGCCAGCAGTTACCCTAGCGGGGGGGCTCGGGCCCAGTACTTC,CASSYPSGGARAQYF
TRBV19,-,TRBJ1-2,TRBD1,TGTGCCAGTAGTACGGGGGACAGCATTAACTATGGCTACACCTTC,CASSTGDSINYGYTF
TRBV7-8,-,TRBJ1-2,-,TGTGCCAGCAGCCTCCCGGGGTTCTATGGCTACACCTTC,CASSLPGFYGYTF
TRBV10-2,-,TRBJ2-3,TRBD2,TGCGCCAGCAGTGAGCTATACGGGGGGGTAGATACGCAGTATTTT,CASSELYGGVDTQYF
TRBV7-9,-,TRBJ1-3,-,TGTGCCAGCAGCCAGGGGATCACTGGAAACACCATATATTTT,CASSQGITGNTIYF
TRBV9,-,TRBJ1-2,-,TGTGCCAGCAGCGCCGTCGGCATTGGAGATGGCTACACCTTC,CASSAVGIGDGYTF
TRBV5-1,-,TRBJ2-2,TRBD2,TGCGCCAGCAGCATCGACTCTAGCGGGGGGAACACCGGGGAGCTGTTTTTT,CASSIDSSGGNTGELFF
TRBV5-1,-,TRBJ1-1,-,TGCGCCAGCAGCTTAGAGGCGCTGAACACTGAAGCTTTCTTT,CASSLEALNTEAFF
TRBV28,-,TRBJ2-3,TRBD1,TGTGCCAGCAGTGCCCCGGGACAGGGGACAGATACGCAGTATTTT,CASSAPGQGTDTQYF